These 18 T cell receptor beta chains were sequenced from one sample in a study of T cell responses to AZD1222 COVID-19 vaccine. Libraries were prepared by immunoSEQ multiplex PCR; TCRdb keeps only in-frame clonotypes and omits some of them. The sample yields under 150,000 clones, roughly 88% seen once. The source material was peripheral blood, sampled on day 0 of AZD1222 vaccination. These receptors all come from an adult in good health.

CDR3 DNA: TGTGCCAGCAGCTCACGGGGACCCTACGAGCAGTACTTC. As protein: CASSSRGPYEQYF. The chain uses TRBV7-9 and TRBJ2-7, with D perhaps matching TRBD1 or TRBD2 (5 bases each). The V gene's germline CDR1 is SEHNR and CDR2 FQNEAQ (reference sequence). The ends were cut back, 4 bases at V and 2 bases at J, with 9 bases in the middle. The CDR3 runs to 13 residues. Drawing the rest from reference TRBV7-9 and TRBJ2-7, the complete variable domain is DTGVSQNPRHKITKRGQNVTFRCDPISEHNRLYWYRQTLGQGPEFLTYFQNEAQLEKSRLLSDRFSAERPKGSFSTLEIQRTEQGDSAMYLCASSSRGPYEQYFGPGTRLTVT.

This CDR3 is CASSLDGLAAQYF. The CDR3, as DNA: TGTGCCAGCAGCTTAGACGGCTTGGCGGCCCAGTACTTC. This chain uses TRBV7-3 with TRBJ2-5; no firm D call. The CDR3 extends over 13 amino acids. V was cut by 2 bases and J by 9 bases, with 13 bases left in between. Germline loops: CDR1 SGHTA, CDR2 FQGTGA.

This chain links TRBV3-1 (or the pseudogene TRBV3-2) with TRBJ2-4; D might be TRBD1 or TRBD2, each matching 7 bases. Germline CDR1 reads LGHDT; CDR2 reads YNNKEL (reference sequence). Trimming removed 3 bases at V and 8 bases at J, with 17 bases between. The CDR3 runs 15 residues. CDR3 in amino acids: CASSHGAGGGYIQYF. The CDR3 bases are TGTGCCAGCAGCCATGGGGCAGGGGGGGGATACATTCAGTACTTC.

This clone was seen once. The CDR3 nucleotides are TGTGCCATCAGCCTGGACAATAATGGCAATCAGCCCCAGCATTTT. It encodes CAISLDNNGNQPQHF. This sequence joins TRBV10-3 and TRBJ1-5; TRBD1 might be the D (5 bases). V lost 6 bases, J lost 2 bases, and 14 bases lay in between. The CDR3 spans 15 residues. The germline gives CDR1 ENHRY, CDR2 SYGVKD.

The chain recombines TRBV5-1 with TRBJ1-2; D gene uncertain. The V and J ends lost 6 bases and 2 bases respectively, with 11 bases between them. The CDR3 extends over 13 amino acids. Germline V gene sequence: CDR1 SGHRS, CDR2 YFSETQ. The CDR3 DNA sequence: TGCGCCAGCAAAATGGACGGAAACTATGGCTACACCTTC. Amino acid sequence: CASKMDGNYGYTF. Based on the CDR3 plus reference TRBV5-1 and TRBJ1-2, the full variable domain is KAGVTQTPRYLIKTRGQQVTLSCSPISGHRSVSWYQQTPGQGLQFLFEYFSETQRNKGNFPGRFSGRQFSNSRSEMNVSTLELGDSALYLCASKMDGNYGYTFGSGTRLTVV.

The chain is built from TRBV5-8 and TRBJ2-7; possible D gene TRBD1, 6 bases. The CDR3 spans 14 residues. From germline, CDR1 is SGHTS and CDR2 YDEGEE. Between the trimmed V and J ends, which lost 1 base and 2 bases, there was a span of 10 bases. The CDR3 here is CASSLWDTTYEQYF. CDR3 nucleotide sequence: TGTGCCAGCAGCTTGTGGGACACAACCTACGAGCAGTACTTC.

The genes are TRBV7-9 and TRBJ1-4; D is possibly TRBD1 (5 bases). Per the germline V gene, CDR1 is SEHNR and CDR2 is FQNEAQ (reference sequence). The CDR3 extends over 14 amino acids. The V and J ends lost 5 bases and 7 bases respectively, with 14 bases between them. CDR3 sequence: CASSPRGLREKLFF. As DNA, the CDR3 is TGTGCCAGCAGCCCCCGGGGGTTACGTGAAAAACTGTTTTTT.

CDR3 nucleotides: TGTGCCAGCAGTTTATGGGCACGAGGTTCCTATAATTCACCCCTCCACTTT. Its protein is CASSLWARGSYNSPLHF. The rearrangement joins TRBV27 to TRBJ1-6; D is uncertain. V lost 1 base and J lost 1, with 11 bases in between. The CDR3 runs to 17 residues. The V gene's germline CDR1 is MNHEY and CDR2 SMNVEV (reference sequence).

This sequence joins TRBV29-1 and TRBJ2-7, with D perhaps matching TRBD1 or TRBD2 (5 bases each). CDR3 size: 12 residues. Trimming took 6 bases from V and 2 from J, leaving 11 bases between them. Germline V gene sequence: CDR1 SQVTM, CDR2 ANQGSEA. The CDR3 DNA follows: TGCAGCGTACGGGACGGGGCCTACGAGCAGTACTTC. Translation: CSVRDGAYEQYF.

This chain links TRBV11-2 with TRBJ2-2; 7 bases agree with TRBD2. J was trimmed by 5 bases and V by 5 bases; bases with no gene match: 5. There are 14 residues in the CDR3. Germline V gene data show CDR1 as SGHAT and CDR2 as FQNNGV. In nucleotides, the CDR3 is TGTGCCAGCAGCCCTCTGGGAGGGACCGGGGAGCTGTTTTTT. Encoded protein: CASSPLGGTGELFF. The variable domain in full, completed from reference TRBV11-2 and TRBJ2-2, reads EAGVAQSPRYKIIEKRQSVAFWCNPISGHATLYWYQQILGQGPKLLIQFQNNGVVDDSQLPKDRFSAERLKGVDSTLKIQPAKLEDSAVYLCASSPLGGTGELFFGEGSRLTVL.

The genes are TRBV19 and TRBJ2-3; 7 nucleotides line up with TRBD1. Per the germline V gene, CDR1 is LNHDA and CDR2 is SQIVND (reference sequence). The V and J ends lost 7 bases and 4 bases, in that order; junction bases with no gene match: 8. The CDR3 covers 14 residues. This chain's CDR3 is CASTTGQLADTQYF. In nucleotides, the CDR3 is TGTGCCAGTACAACGGGACAGTTGGCAGATACGCAGTATTTT. Based on the CDR3 plus reference TRBV19 and TRBJ2-3, the full variable domain is DGGITQSPKYLFRKEGQNVTLSCEQNLNHDAMYWYRQDPGQGLRLIYYSQIVNDFQKGDIAEGYSVSREKKESFPLTVTSAQKNPTAFYLCASTTGQLADTQYFGPGTRLTVL.

V gene TRBV12-3 or TRBV12-4 combines with J gene TRBJ1-1; 10 bases agree with TRBD1. The CDR3 totals 13 residues. The trim removed 6 bases at V and 4 bases at J, leaving 2 bases unmatched. CDR3 nucleotides: TGTGCCAGCAGGAGGACAGGGGGCACTGAAGCTTTCTTT. As protein: CASRRTGGTEAFF.

This rearrangement joins TRBV11-2 to TRBJ1-2; TRBD1 agrees at 12 bases. In germline, CDR1 is SGHAT, CDR2 FQNNGV. Trimming took 5 bases from V and 0 from J; bases not matched to a gene: 10. The CDR3 is 18 residues long. As DNA, the CDR3 is TGTGCCAGCAGCGGGACCGGGACAGGGGGCCCCCCTAACTATGGCTACACCTTC. It translates to CASSGTGTGGPPNYGYTF.

The chain couples TRBV2 to TRBJ2-7; 10 bases are a match to TRBD1. Germline loops: CDR1 SNHLY, CDR2 FYNNEI. The trim removed 8 bases at V and 2 bases at J, leaving 6 bases unmatched. The CDR3 is 14 residues long. The CDR3 region is CASRGQGGPYEQYF. DNA of the CDR3: TGTGCCAGCCGAGGACAGGGGGGGCCCTACGAGCAGTACTTC.

The chain couples TRBV7-9 to TRBJ1-1; possible D gene TRBD1, 6 bases. CDR1 SEHNR and CDR2 FQNEAQ come from the germline V gene (reference sequence). V lost 0 bases and J lost 1, with 12 bases in between. The CDR3 consists of 16 residues. The CDR3: CASSLARTATNTEAFF. In DNA form, the CDR3 reads TGTGCCAGCAGCTTAGCTAGGACAGCCACGAACACTGAAGCTTTCTTT.

The J gene is TRBJ2-2, the V gene TRBV7-2; D unclear. Germline CDR1 SGHTA, CDR2 FQGNSA. Trimming took off 1 base at V and 0 bases at J, with 6 bases between the two ends. The CDR3 consists of 15 residues. This CDR3 is CASSLGGANTGELFF. The CDR3 bases are TGTGCCAGCAGCTTAGGAGGAGCGAACACCGGGGAGCTGTTTTTT.

V is TRBV7-8 and J is TRBJ2-4; the D gene could be TRBD1 or TRBD2 (6 bases each). The ends were cut back, 2 bases at V and 3 bases at J, with 17 bases in the middle. CDR1 and CDR2 from the germline V gene are SGHVS and FQNEAQ. CDR3 length equals 17 residues. The CDR3 here is CASSLIKAGHLKNIQYF. The DNA for the CDR3 is TGTGCCAGCAGCTTAATAAAGGCGGGACACCTCAAAAACATTCAGTACTTC.

This CDR3 is CASSWDHYEQYF. The CDR3 nucleotides read TGTGCCAGCAGCTGGGACCACTACGAGCAGTACTTC. The chain couples TRBV5-4 to TRBJ2-7; D might be TRBD1 or TRBD2, each matching 5 bases. The CDR3 consists of 12 residues. Trimming removed 3 bases from V and 3 bases from J, with 7 bases in between. CDR1 is SGHNT, CDR2 YYREEE, per germline (reference sequence). Filled out from reference TRBV5-4 and TRBJ2-7, the complete variable domain reads ETGVTQSPTHLIKTRGQQVTLRCSSQSGHNTVSWYQQALGQGPQFIFQYYREEENGRGNFPPRFSGLQFPNYSSELNVNALELDDSALYLCASSWDHYEQYFGPGTRLTVT.